The T cell receptor beta chain under discussion was sequenced for a study of PD-1 blockade in classical Hodgkin lymphoma. Study conclusions and caveats: A significant rise in TCR diversity was seen by C4D1 for CD4+ cells but not for CD8+ cells.

Method: immunoSEQ multiplex PCR; TCRdb's copy keeps in-frame clones and lacks some. The repertoire holds 45,000 to 55,000 clones, with 65% to 80% as singletons. The time point was: cycle 4 day 1 (C4D1), after 5 to 7 weeks of nivolumab. Brentuximab vedotin exposure varied among the patients, all of whom had relapsed after autologous stem cell transplantation. Regarding this clone: Its target is unknown.

Germline CDR1 SQVTM, CDR2 ANQGSEA. This CDR3 has 13 residues. With V trimmed by 5 bases and J by 3 bases, 4 bases remained unmatched. The specimen comprised peripheral blood mononuclear cells (PBMCs), sampled before the fourth cycle of nivolumab. The clonotype comes from a human donor with classical Hodgkin lymphoma. J is TRBJ1-5 and V is TRBV29-1, with 7 bases that match TRBD1. The chain's CDR3 is CSVQGQYNQPQHF. The CDR3 bases are TGCAGCGTTCAGGGACAGTACAATCAGCCCCAGCATTTT. The full variable domain, in which reference TRBV29-1 and TRBJ1-5 provide the parts outside the CDR3, is SAVISQKPSRDICQRGTSLTIQCQVDSQVTMMFWYRQQPGQSLTLIATANQGSEATYESGFVIDKFPISRPNLTFSTLTVSNMSPEDSSIYLCSVQGQYNQPQHFGDGTRLSIL.